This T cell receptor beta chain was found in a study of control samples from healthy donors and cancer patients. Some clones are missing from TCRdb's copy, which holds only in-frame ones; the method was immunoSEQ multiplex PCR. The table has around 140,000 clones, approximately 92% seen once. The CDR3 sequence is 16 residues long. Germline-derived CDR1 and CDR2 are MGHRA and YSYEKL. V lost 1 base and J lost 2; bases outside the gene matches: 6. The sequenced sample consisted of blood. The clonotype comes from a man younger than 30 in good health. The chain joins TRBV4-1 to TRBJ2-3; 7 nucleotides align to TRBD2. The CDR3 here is CASSQGLAENTDTQYF. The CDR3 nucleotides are TGCGCCAGCAGCCAAGGGCTAGCGGAAAACACAGATACGCAGTATTTT.